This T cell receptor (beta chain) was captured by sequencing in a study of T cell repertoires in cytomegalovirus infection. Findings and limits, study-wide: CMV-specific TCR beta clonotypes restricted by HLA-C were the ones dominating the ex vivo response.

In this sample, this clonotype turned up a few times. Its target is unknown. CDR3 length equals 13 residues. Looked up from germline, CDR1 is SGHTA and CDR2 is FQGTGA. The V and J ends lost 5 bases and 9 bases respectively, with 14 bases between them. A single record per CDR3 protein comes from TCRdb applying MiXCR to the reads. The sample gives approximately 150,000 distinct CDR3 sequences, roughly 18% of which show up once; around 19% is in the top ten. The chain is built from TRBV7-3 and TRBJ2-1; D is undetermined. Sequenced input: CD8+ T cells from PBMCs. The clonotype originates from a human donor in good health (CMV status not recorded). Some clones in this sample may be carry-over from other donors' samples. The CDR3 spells CASSINPNLEQFF. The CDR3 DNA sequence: TGTGCCAGCAGCATAAATCCCAACCTTGAGCAGTTCTTC. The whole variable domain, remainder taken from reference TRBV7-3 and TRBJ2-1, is GAGVSQTPSNKVTEKGKYVELRCDPISGHTALYWYRQSLGQGPEFLIYFQGTGAADDSGLPNDRFFAVRPEGSVSTLKIQRTERGDSAVYLCASSINPNLEQFFGPGTRLTVL.